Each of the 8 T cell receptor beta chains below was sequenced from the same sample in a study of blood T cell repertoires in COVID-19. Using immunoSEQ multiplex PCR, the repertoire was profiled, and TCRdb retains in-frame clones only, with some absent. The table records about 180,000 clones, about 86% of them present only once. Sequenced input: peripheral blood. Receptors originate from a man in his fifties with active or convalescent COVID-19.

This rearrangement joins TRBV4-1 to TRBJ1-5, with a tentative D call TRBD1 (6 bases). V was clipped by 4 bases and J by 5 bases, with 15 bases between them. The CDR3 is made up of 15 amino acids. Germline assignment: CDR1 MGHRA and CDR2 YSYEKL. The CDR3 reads CASSPISAGDQPQHF. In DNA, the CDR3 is TGCGCCAGCAGCCCCATCAGTGCAGGGGATCAGCCCCAGCATTTT.

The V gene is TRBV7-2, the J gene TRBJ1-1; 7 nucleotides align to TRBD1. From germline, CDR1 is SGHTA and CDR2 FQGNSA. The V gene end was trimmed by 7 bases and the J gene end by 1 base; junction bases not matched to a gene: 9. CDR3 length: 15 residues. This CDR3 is CASTSQGGGNTEAFF. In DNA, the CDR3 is TGTGCCAGCACCTCCCAGGGGGGAGGGAACACTGAAGCTTTCTTT.

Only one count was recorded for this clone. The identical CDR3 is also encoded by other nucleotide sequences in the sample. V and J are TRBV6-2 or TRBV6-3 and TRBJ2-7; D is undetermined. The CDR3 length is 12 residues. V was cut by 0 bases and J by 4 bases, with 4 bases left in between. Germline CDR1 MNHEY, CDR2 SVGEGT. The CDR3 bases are TGTGCCAGCAGTTACTCTATTTACGAGCAGTACTTC. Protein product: CASSYSIYEQYF.

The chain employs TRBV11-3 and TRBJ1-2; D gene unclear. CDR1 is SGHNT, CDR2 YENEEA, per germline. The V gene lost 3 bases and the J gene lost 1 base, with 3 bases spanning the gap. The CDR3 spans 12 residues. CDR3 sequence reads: CASSFLNYGYTF. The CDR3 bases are TGTGCCAGCAGCTTCCTTAACTATGGCTACACCTTC.

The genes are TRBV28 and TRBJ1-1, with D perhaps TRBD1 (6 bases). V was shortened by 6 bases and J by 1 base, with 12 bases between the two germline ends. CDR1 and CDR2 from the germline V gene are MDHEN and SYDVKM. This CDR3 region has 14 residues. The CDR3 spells CASRPGQTNTEAFF. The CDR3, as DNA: TGTGCCAGCAGACCTGGACAGACGAACACTGAAGCTTTCTTT.

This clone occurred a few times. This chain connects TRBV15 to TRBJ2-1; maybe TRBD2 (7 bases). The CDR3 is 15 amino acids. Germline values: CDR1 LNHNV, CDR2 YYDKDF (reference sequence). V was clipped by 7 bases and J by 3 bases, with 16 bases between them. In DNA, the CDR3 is TGTGCCACCAATAGGGGGAGGGCCAACTACAATGAGCAGTTCTTC. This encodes CATNRGRANYNEQFF.

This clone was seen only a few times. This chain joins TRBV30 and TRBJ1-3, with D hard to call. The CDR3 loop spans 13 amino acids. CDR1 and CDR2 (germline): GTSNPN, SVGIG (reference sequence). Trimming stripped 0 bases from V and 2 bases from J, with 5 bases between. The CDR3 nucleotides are TGTGCCTGGAGTGTAACAGCTGGAAACACCATATATTTT. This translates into CAWSVTAGNTIYF.

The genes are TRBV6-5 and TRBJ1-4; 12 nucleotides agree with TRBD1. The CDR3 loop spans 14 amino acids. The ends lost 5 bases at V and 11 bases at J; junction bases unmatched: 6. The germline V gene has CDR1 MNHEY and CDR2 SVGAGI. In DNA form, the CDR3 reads TGTGCCAGCAGTCGGGACAGGGGGCAGGAGAAACTGTTTTTT. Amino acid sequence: CASSRDRGQEKLFF.